The next 19 T cell receptor beta chains were all read from a single sample in a study of OX40 agonist ivuxolimab in advanced cancers. Only in-frame clones appear in the TCRdb table, and some are missing; sequencing was by immunoSEQ multiplex PCR. The table shows about 64,000 clones, with 80% to 90% occurring only once. The sequenced sample was CD4+ or CD8+ T cells sorted from blood, obtained in a trial of the OX40 agonist ivuxolimab. These receptors were obtained from an adult with an advanced solid tumor such as melanoma, head and neck, liver or kidney cancer.

The J gene is TRBJ2-1, the V gene TRBV28; a possible D gene is TRBD1 (6 bases). Trimming cost V 0 bases and J 4 bases, with 13 bases left between them. Germline assignment: CDR1 MDHEN and CDR2 SYDVKM. The CDR3 totals 16 residues. The CDR3, as DNA: TGTGCCAGCAGTTTATGGGACGCAGGGGAGTACAATGAGCAGTTCTTC. This encodes CASSLWDAGEYNEQFF.

The chain is built from TRBV27 and TRBJ2-3; D ambiguous. Germline V gives CDR1 MNHEY, CDR2 SMNVEV (reference sequence). Trimming took off 3 bases at V and 4 bases at J, with 5 bases between the two ends. The CDR3 has 12 residues. The CDR3 loop reads CASSLRSDTQYF. The CDR3 region has the DNA TGTGCCAGCAGTTTGAGGTCAGATACGCAGTATTTT.

The J gene is TRBJ1-2, the V gene TRBV18, with D possibly being TRBD1 (5 bases). The CDR3 length is 13 residues. V was shortened by 5 bases and J by 2 bases, with 9 bases between the two germline ends. Germline-derived CDR1 and CDR2 are KGHSH and LQKENI. The CDR3 nucleotides are TGTGCCAGCTCATCGGGACGGAACTATGGCTACACCTTC. It specifies CASSSGRNYGYTF.

The gene calls are TRBV29-1 and TRBJ1-2; D possibly corresponds to TRBD1 (5 bases). CDR1 and CDR2 (germline): SQVTM, ANQGSEA. The germline V and J ends were trimmed by 6 bases and 0 bases, with 14 bases remaining between them. This CDR3 has 14 residues. The CDR3 spells CSVERDGANYGYTF. The CDR3 DNA sequence: TGCAGCGTCGAGCGGGACGGAGCTAACTATGGCTACACCTTC.

The chain uses TRBV7-2 and TRBJ2-5; 8 bases agree with TRBD1. Trimming removed 3 bases from V and 5 bases from J; junction bases left unmatched: 2. The CDR3 consists of 13 residues. Germline CDR1 is SGHTA and CDR2 is FQGNSA. CDR3 residues: CASSLTGVETQYF. For the CDR3, the DNA is TGTGCCAGCAGCTTGACAGGGGTTGAGACCCAGTACTTC.

The chain recombines TRBV2 with TRBJ2-3, with D perhaps matching TRBD1 (5 bases). This CDR3 contains 15 residues. V lost 5 bases, J lost 1 base, and 13 bases lay in between. Germline V gene data show CDR1 as SNHLY and CDR2 as FYNNEI. The DNA for the CDR3 is TGTGCCAGCAGTAAAAACCAGGGTGGCACAGATACGCAGTATTTT. The encoded protein is CASSKNQGGTDTQYF.

V usage is TRBV11-3 and J usage is TRBJ2-1; 11 nucleotides agree with TRBD2. Unmatched junction bases numbered 4, after V lost 5 bases and J lost 1 base. Looked up from germline, CDR1 is SGHNT and CDR2 is YENEEA. The CDR3 covers 16 residues. CDR3 nucleotides: TGTGCCAGCAGCCCCGGACTAGCGGGTTCCTACAATGAGCAGTTCTTC. Its protein is CASSPGLAGSYNEQFF.

This chain joins TRBV10-3 and TRBJ2-7; 7 bases align to TRBD2. Germline V CDR1 and CDR2: ENHRY, SYGVKD. The CDR3 loop spans 14 amino acids. The junction had 3 bases not matched to a gene; V was cut back by 4 bases and J by 0 bases. This CDR3 is CAISGGGSSYEQYF. CDR3 bases: TGTGCCATCAGTGGTGGCGGGAGCTCCTACGAGCAGTACTTC.

This clone was found once. This sequence joins TRBV11-2 and TRBJ2-6; D gene unclear. The CDR3 is 13 amino acids. V was shortened by 2 bases and J by 1 base, with 0 bases between the two germline ends. From germline, CDR1 is SGHAT and CDR2 FQNNGV. The CDR3 protein is CASSLSGANVLTF. CDR3 bases: TGTGCCAGCAGCTTATCTGGGGCCAACGTCCTGACTTTC.

This rearrangement joins TRBV5-1 to TRBJ1-1, with TRBD1 matching 8 bases. The germline gives CDR1 SGHRS, CDR2 YFSETQ. The CDR3 covers 14 residues. After removal of 1 base from V and 1 base from J, the junction contained 0 bases not matched to a gene. CDR3 DNA sequence: TGCGCCAGCAGCTTGACAGGGGGGAACACTGAAGCTTTCTTT. Protein: CASSLTGGNTEAFF.

The chain combines TRBV28 with TRBJ1-4, with D possibly being TRBD1 (5 bases). V lost 7 bases and J lost 0, with 18 bases in between. Germline V gene lookup returns CDR1 MDHEN and CDR2 SYDVKM. CDR3 size: 17 residues. CDR3 sequence reads: CASTGGSQLATNEKLFF. The CDR3 DNA sequence: TGTGCCAGCACGGGGGGGTCACAACTTGCAACTAATGAAAAACTGTTTTTT.

The rearrangement uses TRBV28 and TRBJ2-3, with 9 bases lining up with TRBD2. Per the germline V gene, CDR1 is MDHEN and CDR2 is SYDVKM. CDR3 length: 16 residues. V gave up 5 bases and J gave up 2 bases; unmatched junction bases: 8. DNA for the CDR3: TGTGCCAGCAGTGGAACGACTAGCGGCAACACAGATACGCAGTATTTT. It codes for CASSGTTSGNTDTQYF.

This chain uses TRBV7-2 with TRBJ2-3; 8 nucleotides line up with TRBD2. V dropped 0 bases and J dropped 4; count of bases not matched to a gene: 3. From germline, CDR1 is SGHTA and CDR2 FQGNSA. The length of the CDR3 is 15 residues. CDR3: CASSLAAGGADTQYF. The CDR3 region has the DNA TGTGCCAGCAGCTTAGCCGCGGGGGGAGCAGATACGCAGTATTTT.

V is TRBV19 and J is TRBJ2-1, with D perhaps TRBD1 or TRBD2 (5 bases each). CDR1 is LNHDA and CDR2 is SQIVND in the germline V gene (reference sequence). V was trimmed by 4 bases and J by 5 bases, leaving 9 bases between them. The CDR3 is 13 residues long. As DNA, the CDR3 is TGTGCCAGTAGTACCCTGGGGGACAATGAGCAGTTCTTC. Translated: CASSTLGDNEQFF.

Comment on this clone: Other DNA variants within this sample encode the same CDR3. The V call is TRBV18, the J call TRBJ1-5; D may be TRBD1 (6 bases). Trimming cost V 3 bases and J 5 bases, with 11 bases left between them. Germline CDR1 KGHSH, CDR2 LQKENI. The CDR3 runs to 14 residues. The CDR3 bases are TGTGCCAGCTCACCGGGGAGGGGGGATCAGCCCCAGCATTTT. It yields the protein CASSPGRGDQPQHF.

The V gene is TRBV5-8, the J gene TRBJ1-2; 7 nucleotides align to TRBD1. This CDR3 comprises 16 residues. V trimming: 0 bases; J trimming: 7 bases; junction bases outside the gene matches: 12. Germline CDR1 SGHTS, CDR2 YDEGEE. Written as DNA, the CDR3 is TGTGCCAGCAGCTTGGAGGGTAGGCAGGGGGGAACTGGCTACACCTTC. Residues: CASSLEGRQGGTGYTF.

The chain combines TRBV7-2 with TRBJ2-1; 11 bases are a match to TRBD2. V was pared by 3 bases and J by 11 bases, with 3 bases of the junction left unmatched. The CDR3 covers 13 residues. Germline V gene lookup returns CDR1 SGHTA and CDR2 FQGNSA. Written as DNA, the CDR3 is TGTGCCAGCAGCTTTAGACTAGCGGGACAGCAGTTCTTC. This gives the protein CASSFRLAGQQFF.

J is TRBJ2-7 and V is TRBV9, with 8 nucleotides matching TRBD2. Germline assignment: CDR1 SGDLS and CDR2 YYNGEE. V gave up 0 bases and J gave up 7 bases; unmatched junction bases: 9. The CDR3 spans 15 residues. The chain's CDR3 is CASSVDQAGVGEQYF. For the CDR3, the DNA is TGTGCCAGCAGCGTAGATCAAGCGGGAGTTGGTGAGCAGTACTTC.

The chain combines TRBV5-4 with TRBJ2-3; 7 nucleotides line up with TRBD2. With V trimmed by 4 bases and J by 6 bases, 8 bases remained unmatched. The CDR3 loop spans 14 amino acids. Germline CDR1 SGHNT, CDR2 YYREEE (reference sequence). CDR3 in DNA: TGTGCCAGCAGCCCGACTAGCTCCCCGGATACGCAGTATTTT. Translation gives CASSPTSSPDTQYF.